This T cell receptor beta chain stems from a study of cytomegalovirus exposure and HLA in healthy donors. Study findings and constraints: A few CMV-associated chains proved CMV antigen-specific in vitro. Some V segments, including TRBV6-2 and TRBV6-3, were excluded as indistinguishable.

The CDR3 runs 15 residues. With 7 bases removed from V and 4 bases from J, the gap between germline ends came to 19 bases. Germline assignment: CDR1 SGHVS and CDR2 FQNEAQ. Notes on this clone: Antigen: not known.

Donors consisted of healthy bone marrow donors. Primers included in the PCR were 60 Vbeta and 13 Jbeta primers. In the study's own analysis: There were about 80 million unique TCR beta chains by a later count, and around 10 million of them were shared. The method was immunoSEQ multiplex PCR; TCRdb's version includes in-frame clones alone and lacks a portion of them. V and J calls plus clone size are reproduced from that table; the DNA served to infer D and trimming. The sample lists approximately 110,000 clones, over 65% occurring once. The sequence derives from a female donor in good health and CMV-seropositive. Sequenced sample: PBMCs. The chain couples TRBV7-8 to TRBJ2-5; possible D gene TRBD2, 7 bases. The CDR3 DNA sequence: TGTGCCAGCACCTTGGGGGGCGGGAGTGGAGAGACCCAGTACTTC. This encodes CASTLGGGSGETQYF.